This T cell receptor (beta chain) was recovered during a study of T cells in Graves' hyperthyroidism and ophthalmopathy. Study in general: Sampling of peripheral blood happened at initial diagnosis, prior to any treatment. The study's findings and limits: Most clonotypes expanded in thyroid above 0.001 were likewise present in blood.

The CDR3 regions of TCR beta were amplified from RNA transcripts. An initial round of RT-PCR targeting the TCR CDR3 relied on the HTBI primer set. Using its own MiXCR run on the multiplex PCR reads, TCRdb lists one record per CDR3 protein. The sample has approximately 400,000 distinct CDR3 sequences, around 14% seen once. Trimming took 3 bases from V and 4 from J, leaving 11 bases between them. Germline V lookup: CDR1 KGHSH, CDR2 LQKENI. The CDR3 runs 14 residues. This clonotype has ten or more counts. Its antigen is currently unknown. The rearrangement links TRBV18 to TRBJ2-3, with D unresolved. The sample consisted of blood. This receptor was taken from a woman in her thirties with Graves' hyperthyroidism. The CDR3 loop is CASSPRRAADTQYF. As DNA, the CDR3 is TGTGCCAGCTCACCCCGACGGGCGGCAGATACGCAGTATTTT.